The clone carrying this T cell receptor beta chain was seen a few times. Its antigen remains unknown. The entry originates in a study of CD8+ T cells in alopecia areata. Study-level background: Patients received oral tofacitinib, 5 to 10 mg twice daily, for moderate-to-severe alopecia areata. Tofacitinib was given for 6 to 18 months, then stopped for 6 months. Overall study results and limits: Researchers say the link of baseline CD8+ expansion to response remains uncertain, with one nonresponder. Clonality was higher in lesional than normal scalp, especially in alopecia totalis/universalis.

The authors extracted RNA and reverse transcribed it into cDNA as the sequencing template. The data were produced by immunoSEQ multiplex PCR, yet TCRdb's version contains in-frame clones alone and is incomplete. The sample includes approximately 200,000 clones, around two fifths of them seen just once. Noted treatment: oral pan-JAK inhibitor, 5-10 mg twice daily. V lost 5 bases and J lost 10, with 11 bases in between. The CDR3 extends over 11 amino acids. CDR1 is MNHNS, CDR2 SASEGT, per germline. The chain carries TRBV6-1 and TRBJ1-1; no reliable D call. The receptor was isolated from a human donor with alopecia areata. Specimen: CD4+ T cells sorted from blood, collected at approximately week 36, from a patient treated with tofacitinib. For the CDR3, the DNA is TGTGCCAGCAGTTACGGGGTGGCAGCTTTCTTT. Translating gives CASSYGVAAFF.